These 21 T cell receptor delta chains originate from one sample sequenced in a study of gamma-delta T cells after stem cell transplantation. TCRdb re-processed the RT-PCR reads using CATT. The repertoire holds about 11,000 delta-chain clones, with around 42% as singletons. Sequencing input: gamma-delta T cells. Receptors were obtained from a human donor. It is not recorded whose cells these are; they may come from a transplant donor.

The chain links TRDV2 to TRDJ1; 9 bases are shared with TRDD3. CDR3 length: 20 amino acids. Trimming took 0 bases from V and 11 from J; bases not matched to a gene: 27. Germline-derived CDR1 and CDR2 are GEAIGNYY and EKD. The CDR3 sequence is CACDTADTYWGRRPRAGLIF. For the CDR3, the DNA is TGTGCCTGTGACACCGCGGACACTTACTGGGGGAGACGGCCCAGAGCGGGCCTCATCTTT.

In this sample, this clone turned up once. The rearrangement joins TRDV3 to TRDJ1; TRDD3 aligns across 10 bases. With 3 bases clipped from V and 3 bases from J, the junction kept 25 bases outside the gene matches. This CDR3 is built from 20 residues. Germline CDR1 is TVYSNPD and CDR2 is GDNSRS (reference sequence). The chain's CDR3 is CAFPPNRGTYWGIHADKLIF. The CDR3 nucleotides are TGTGCCTTCCCCCCGAATCGTGGGACCTACTGGGGGATTCACGCCGATAAACTCATCTTT.

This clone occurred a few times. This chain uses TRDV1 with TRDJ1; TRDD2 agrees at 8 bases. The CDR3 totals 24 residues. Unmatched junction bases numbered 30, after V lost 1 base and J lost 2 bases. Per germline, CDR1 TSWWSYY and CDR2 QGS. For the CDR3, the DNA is TGTGCTCTTGGGGAACACTCTTCCTACCTGAGGTCGGTATACTGGGCCCCTTCTACCGATAAACTCATCTTT. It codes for CALGEHSSYLRSVYWAPSTDKLIF.

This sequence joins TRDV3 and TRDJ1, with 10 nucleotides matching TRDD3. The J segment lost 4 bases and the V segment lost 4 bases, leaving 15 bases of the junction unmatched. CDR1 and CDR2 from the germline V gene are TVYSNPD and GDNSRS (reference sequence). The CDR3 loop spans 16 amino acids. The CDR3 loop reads CAWEVGGYGAGDKLIF. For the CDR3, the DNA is TGTGCCTGGGAGGTCGGGGGATACGGGGCTGGCGATAAACTCATCTTT.

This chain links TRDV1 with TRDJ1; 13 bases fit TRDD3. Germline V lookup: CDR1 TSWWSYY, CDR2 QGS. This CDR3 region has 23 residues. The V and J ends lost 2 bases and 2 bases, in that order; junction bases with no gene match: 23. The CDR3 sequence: CALGEKRYQIDTGGYAETDKLIF. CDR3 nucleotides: TGTGCTCTTGGGGAAAAGAGATACCAAATAGATACTGGGGGATACGCAGAGACCGATAAACTCATCTTT.

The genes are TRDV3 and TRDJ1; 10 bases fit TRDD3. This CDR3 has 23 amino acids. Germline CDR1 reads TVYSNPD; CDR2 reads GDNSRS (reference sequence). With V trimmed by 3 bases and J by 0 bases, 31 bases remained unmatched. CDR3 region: CAFLTFHPFLKPTGGFYTDKLIF. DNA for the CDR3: TGTGCCTTCCTAACCTTTCACCCCTTCCTAAAGCCTACTGGGGGATTCTACACCGATAAACTCATCTTT.

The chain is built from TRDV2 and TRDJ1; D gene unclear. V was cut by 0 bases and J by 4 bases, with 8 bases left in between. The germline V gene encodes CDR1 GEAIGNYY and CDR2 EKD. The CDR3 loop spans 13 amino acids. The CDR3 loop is CACDTGRCDKLIF. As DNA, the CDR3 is TGTGCCTGTGACACCGGGCGATGCGATAAACTCATCTTT.

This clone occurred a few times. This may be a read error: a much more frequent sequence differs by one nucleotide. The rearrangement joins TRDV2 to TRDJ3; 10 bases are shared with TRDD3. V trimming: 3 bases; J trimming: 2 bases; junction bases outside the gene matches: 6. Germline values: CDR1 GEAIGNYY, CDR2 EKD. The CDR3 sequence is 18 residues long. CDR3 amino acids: CACDPSGDTPWDTRQMFF. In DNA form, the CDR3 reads TGTGCCTGTGACCCTTCGGGGGATACGCCCTGGGACACCCGACAGATGTTTTTC.

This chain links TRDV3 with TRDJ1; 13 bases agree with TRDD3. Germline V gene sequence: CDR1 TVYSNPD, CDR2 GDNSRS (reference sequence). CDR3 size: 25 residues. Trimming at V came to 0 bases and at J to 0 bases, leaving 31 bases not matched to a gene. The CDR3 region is CAFRGFFLRLSTGGYGTLYTDKLIF. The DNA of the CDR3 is TGTGCCTTTAGGGGCTTTTTCCTACGGCTAAGTACTGGGGGATACGGAACGCTCTACACCGATAAACTCATCTTT.

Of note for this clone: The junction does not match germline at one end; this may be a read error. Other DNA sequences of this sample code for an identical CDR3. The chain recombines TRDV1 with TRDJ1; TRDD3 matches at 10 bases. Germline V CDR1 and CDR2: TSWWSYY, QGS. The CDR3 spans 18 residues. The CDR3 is CALGPPYWGIVGTDKLIF. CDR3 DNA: TGCGCTCTTGGCCCCCCGTACTGGGGGATCGTAGGGACCGATAAACTCATCTTT.

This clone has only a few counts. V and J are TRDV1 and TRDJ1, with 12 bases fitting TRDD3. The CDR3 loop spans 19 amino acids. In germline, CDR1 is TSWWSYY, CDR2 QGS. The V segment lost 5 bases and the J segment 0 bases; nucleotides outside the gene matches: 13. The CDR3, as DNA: TGTGCTCTTGGGATAATTCCTCACTGGGGGATACTGTACACCGATAAACTCATCTTT. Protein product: CALGIIPHWGILYTDKLIF.

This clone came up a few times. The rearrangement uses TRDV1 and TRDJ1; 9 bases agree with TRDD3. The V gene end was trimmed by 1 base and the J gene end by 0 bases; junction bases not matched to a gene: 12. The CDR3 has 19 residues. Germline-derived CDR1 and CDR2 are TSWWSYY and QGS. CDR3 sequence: CALGEPLPVWGMYTDKLIF. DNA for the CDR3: TGTGCTCTTGGGGAACCACTTCCGGTCTGGGGGATGTACACCGATAAACTCATCTTT.

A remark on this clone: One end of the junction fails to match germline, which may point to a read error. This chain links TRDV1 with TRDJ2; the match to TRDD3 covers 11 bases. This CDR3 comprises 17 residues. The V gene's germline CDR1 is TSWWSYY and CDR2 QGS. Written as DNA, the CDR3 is TGTGCTCTATTGGGGGATACGAGGGTCGCTTTGACAGCAAAACTCTTCTTT. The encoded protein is CALLGDTRVALTAKLFF.

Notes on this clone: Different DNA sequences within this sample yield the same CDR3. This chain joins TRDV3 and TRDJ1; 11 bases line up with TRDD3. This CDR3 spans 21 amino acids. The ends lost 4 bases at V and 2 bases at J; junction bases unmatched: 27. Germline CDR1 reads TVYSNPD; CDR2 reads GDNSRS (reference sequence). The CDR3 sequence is CASYPGPYEKIGGYATDKLIF. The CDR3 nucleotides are TGTGCCTCCTACCCCGGGCCCTACGAGAAAATTGGGGGATACGCGACCGATAAACTCATCTTT. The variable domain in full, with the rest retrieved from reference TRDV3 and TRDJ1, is CDKVTQSSPDQTVASGSEVVLLCTYDTVYSNPDLFWYRIRPDYSFQFVFYGDNSRSEGADFTQGRFSVKHILTQKAFHLVISPVRTEDSATYYCASYPGPYEKIGGYATDKLIFGKGTRVTVEP.

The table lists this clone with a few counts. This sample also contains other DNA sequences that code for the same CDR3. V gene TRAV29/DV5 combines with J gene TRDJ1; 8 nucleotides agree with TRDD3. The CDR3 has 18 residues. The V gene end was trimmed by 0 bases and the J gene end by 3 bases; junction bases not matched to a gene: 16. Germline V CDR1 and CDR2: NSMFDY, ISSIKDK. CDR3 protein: CAASEGYQTGDRSDKLIF. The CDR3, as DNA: TGTGCAGCAAGCGAGGGGTACCAGACGGGGGATAGGTCCGATAAACTCATCTTT.

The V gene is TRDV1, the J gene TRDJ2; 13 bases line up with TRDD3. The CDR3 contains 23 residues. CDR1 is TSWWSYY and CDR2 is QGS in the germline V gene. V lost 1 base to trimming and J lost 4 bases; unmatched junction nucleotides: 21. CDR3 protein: CALGERGTASAYWGIRSTAQLFF. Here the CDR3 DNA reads TGTGCTCTTGGGGAACGGGGGACGGCGTCCGCATACTGGGGGATACGCTCGACAGCACAACTCTTCTTT.

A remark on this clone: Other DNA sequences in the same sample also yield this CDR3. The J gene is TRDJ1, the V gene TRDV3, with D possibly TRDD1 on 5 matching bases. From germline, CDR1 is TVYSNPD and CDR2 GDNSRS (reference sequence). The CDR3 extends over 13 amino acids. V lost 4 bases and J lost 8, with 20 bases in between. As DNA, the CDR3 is TGTGCCTGTGAAATGGGCCCCAACCCAAAACTCATCTTT. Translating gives CACEMGPNPKLIF.

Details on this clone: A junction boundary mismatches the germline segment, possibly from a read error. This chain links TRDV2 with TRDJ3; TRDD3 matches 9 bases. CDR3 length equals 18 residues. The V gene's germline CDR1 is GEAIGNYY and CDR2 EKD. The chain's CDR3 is CACDILGDLSLYTLQMFF. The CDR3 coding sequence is TGTGCCTGTGACATACTGGGGGACCTGTCCTTGTACACCCTACAGATGTTTTTC.

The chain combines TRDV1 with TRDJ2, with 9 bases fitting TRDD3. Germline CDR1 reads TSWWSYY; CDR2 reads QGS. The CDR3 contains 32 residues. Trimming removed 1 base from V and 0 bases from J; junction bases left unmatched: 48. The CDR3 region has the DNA TGTGCTCTTGGGGAACCCCACTCCCCGCTGGGGGATTTTTTTAAGGTTTTTCGTAATGATGCCTGTGGTAGTGCTTTGACAGCACAACTCTTCTTT. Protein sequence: CALGEPHSPLGDFFKVFRNDACGSALTAQLFF.

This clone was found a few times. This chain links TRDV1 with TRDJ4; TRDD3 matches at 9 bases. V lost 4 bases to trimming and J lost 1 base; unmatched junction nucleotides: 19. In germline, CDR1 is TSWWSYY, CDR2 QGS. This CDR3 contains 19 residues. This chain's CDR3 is CALGVPRAYDWGTRRPLIF. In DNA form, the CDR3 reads TGTGCTCTTGGGGTCCCCAGGGCCTACGACTGGGGGACACGCAGACCCCTGATCTTT.

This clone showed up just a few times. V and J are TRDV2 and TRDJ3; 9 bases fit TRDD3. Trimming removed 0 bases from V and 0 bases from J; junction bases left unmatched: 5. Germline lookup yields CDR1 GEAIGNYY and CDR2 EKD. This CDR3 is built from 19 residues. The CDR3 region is CACDTWGIENSWDTRQMFF. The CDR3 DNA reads TGTGCCTGTGACACCTGGGGGATAGAGAACTCCTGGGACACCCGACAGATGTTTTTC.